What follows are 13 T cell receptor beta chains derived from one specimen sequenced in a study of blood T cell repertoires in COVID-19. Repertoires were generated with immunoSEQ multiplex PCR, while TCRdb's copy carries only in-frame clones and drops some. Of roughly 80,000 clones in the sample, over 75% were seen once. Material: peripheral blood. These receptors were obtained from a man aged 45-60 years with active COVID-19.

The chain recombines TRBV6-2 or TRBV6-3 with TRBJ2-5, with 10 bases matching TRBD1. Trimming cost V 4 bases and J 5 bases; bases outside gene matches: 10. The length of the CDR3 is 16 residues. Germline CDR1 reads MNHEY; CDR2 reads SVGEGT. CDR3 sequence: CASSFSGTGESETQYF. CDR3 sequence (DNA): TGTGCCAGCAGTTTCTCCGGGACAGGGGAGAGTGAGACCCAGTACTTC.

This clone was seen only once. The chain links TRBV10-3 to TRBJ2-7; 11 bases are shared with TRBD1. The CDR3 length is 13 residues. With 10 bases clipped from V and 4 bases from J, the junction kept 6 bases outside the gene matches. Germline V lookup: CDR1 ENHRY, CDR2 SYGVKD. The CDR3 DNA follows: TGTGCCACTACACGGGACAGGGGGTACGAGCAGTACTTC. Translating gives CATTRDRGYEQYF.

Relative to its sample, this clone is medium-sized. V is TRBV24-1 and J is TRBJ2-2, with 11 bases matching TRBD1. The CDR3 sequence is 18 residues long. J lost 4 bases, V lost 0 bases, and 6 bases had no gene match. The germline CDR1 and CDR2 sequences are KGHDR and SFDVKD. This CDR3 is CATSDLGDRGLVTGELFF. The CDR3 coding sequence is TGTGCCACCAGTGATTTGGGGGACAGGGGGTTGGTCACCGGGGAGCTGTTTTTT.

The rearrangement uses TRBV9 and TRBJ2-3, with 9 bases matching TRBD2. This CDR3 comprises 18 residues. Germline values: CDR1 SGDLS, CDR2 YYNGEE. With 2 bases clipped from V and 1 base from J, the junction kept 11 bases outside the gene matches. The CDR3 sequence is CASSVSSGNLAGTDTQYF. The CDR3 coding sequence is TGTGCCAGCAGCGTGTCTAGCGGGAACCTAGCAGGCACAGATACGCAGTATTTT.

J is TRBJ2-3 and V is TRBV28, with 9 positions matching TRBD2. CDR1 MDHEN and CDR2 SYDVKM come from the germline V gene. J lost 1 base, V lost 4 bases, and 3 bases had no gene match. The CDR3 loop spans 15 amino acids. The CDR3, as DNA: TGTGCCAGCAGTTCGCCTAGCGGGGGCACAGATACGCAGTATTTT. It translates to CASSSPSGGTDTQYF.

The gene calls are TRBV5-1 and TRBJ2-1; TRBD2 agrees at 10 bases. CDR3 size: 15 residues. Trimming took 4 bases from V and 2 from J; bases not matched to a gene: 3. The germline V gene has CDR1 SGHRS and CDR2 YFSETQ. CDR3 DNA sequence: TGCGCCAGCAGCCCAGCGGGGGGGCCCTACAATGAGCAGTTCTTC. Translation: CASSPAGGPYNEQFF.

The rearrangement uses TRBV7-3 and TRBJ2-1; the D gene is possibly TRBD1 (6 bases). V was clipped by 5 bases and J by 6 bases, with 26 bases between them. The CDR3 is 18 residues long. CDR1 and CDR2 (germline): SGHTA, FQGTGA. The CDR3 reads CASSPQAGGGRRFNEQFF. CDR3 nucleotides: TGTGCCAGCAGCCCCCAGGCGGGTGGGGGCAGGAGGTTCAATGAGCAGTTCTTC.

V is TRBV2 and J is TRBJ2-7; 15 positions agree with TRBD2. There are 21 residues in the CDR3. J gave up 3 bases and V 6 bases, and 21 bases lay outside the gene matches. Germline CDR1 SNHLY, CDR2 FYNNEI. CDR3 region: CASRGRGPGTSGRKSYYEQYF. The DNA for the CDR3 is TGTGCCAGCAGGGGGAGGGGGCCCGGGACTAGCGGGAGGAAATCCTACTACGAGCAGTACTTC.

The CDR3 loop reads CASSVALAGLSTDTQYF. The CDR3, as DNA: TGTGCCAGCAGCGTAGCCCTAGCAGGTCTTAGCACAGATACGCAGTATTTT. V is TRBV9 and J is TRBJ2-3; possible D gene TRBD2, 5 bases. V dropped 0 bases and J dropped 0 bases, with 14 bases sitting between them. From germline, CDR1 is SGDLS and CDR2 YYNGEE. The CDR3 runs 17 residues. Full variable domain (rest looked up from reference TRBV9 and TRBJ2-3): DSGVTQTPKHLITATGQRVTLRCSPRSGDLSVYWYQQSLDQGLQFLIQYYNGEERAKGNILERFSAQQFPDLHSELNLSSLELGDSALYFCASSVALAGLSTDTQYFGPGTRLTVL.

The chain is built from TRBV3-1 (or the pseudogene TRBV3-2) and TRBJ2-1, with TRBD2 matching over 13 bases. Trimming removed 6 bases from V and 6 bases from J; junction bases left unmatched: 11. CDR3 length equals 17 residues. Germline V gives CDR1 LGHDT, CDR2 YNNKEL (reference sequence). The CDR3 loop is CASSRMGLAGTGNEQFF. The CDR3 nucleotides read TGTGCCAGCAGTCGAATGGGACTAGCGGGGACGGGCAATGAGCAGTTCTTC.

J is TRBJ1-2 and V is TRBV6-1; perhaps TRBD1 as D (5 bases). V lost 1 base to trimming and J lost 8 bases, with 17 bases between them. CDR3 length: 15 amino acids. Per germline, CDR1 MNHNS and CDR2 SASEGT. CDR3 in DNA: TGTGCCAGCAGTGAAGTACAACAGGCCCGGTGGGGCTACACCTTC. The encoded protein is CASSEVQQARWGYTF.

The chain uses TRBV7-9 and TRBJ2-1; 13 bases map to TRBD2. V shed 5 bases, J shed 10 bases, and the junction held 8 bases outside the gene matches. The CDR3 spans 15 residues. Germline lookup yields CDR1 SEHNR and CDR2 FQNEAQ (reference sequence). CDR3 coding DNA: TGTGCCAGCAGCACGCGACTAGCGGGAGGAGAAGAGCAGTTCTTC. Its protein is CASSTRLAGGEEQFF.

In DNA, the CDR3 is TGTGCCAGTAATGCAGACCTCTTTGCAGGGGGTCTCATCCATGGCTACACCTTC. It is translated as CASNADLFAGGLIHGYTF. This chain connects TRBV19 to TRBJ1-2; 7 nucleotides match TRBD1. Germline V CDR1 and CDR2: LNHDA, SQIVND (reference sequence). Trimming removed 7 bases from V and 6 bases from J; junction bases left unmatched: 23. This CDR3 region has 18 residues.